A selection of T cell receptor beta chains follows, all from one sample in a study of CD8 T cells in Susac syndrome. TCRdb re-analysed the immunoSEQ multiplex PCR reads in MiXCR, keeping a single row per CDR3 protein. The data hold 120,000 or so distinct CDR3 sequences, with around 94% observed a single time. Sequencing used CD4+ T cells from PBMCs. The receptor set was obtained from a human donor with multiple sclerosis. The CDR3 runs from the conserved cysteine through the conserved F or W. A D gene is named only where the DNA matches it firmly. Rows give clone size only sometimes, using once, few, many, or a class for an expanded clone.

-	TRBV20-1	17	-	TRBJ1-1	CSARDNGKGAIVTEAFF	TGCAGTGCTAGAGATAACGGAAAGGGAGCAATTGTTACTGAAGCTTTCTTT
-	TRBV3-1	13	-	TRBJ1-5	CASSQDLRQPQHF	TGTGCCAGCAGCCAAGATCTTAGGCAGCCCCAGCATTTT
-	TRBV27	13	-	TRBJ1-1	CASSLMGPTEAFF	TGTGCCAGCAGTTTGATGGGACCTACTGAAGCTTTCTTT
TRBD2	TRBV29-1	15	-	TRBJ2-1	CSVEGGTSGVGEQFF	TGCAGCGTTGAAGGAGGGACTAGCGGGGTCGGTGAGCAGTTCTTC
TRBD2	TRBV7-3	15	-	TRBJ2-2	CASSSSSGGTGELFF	TGTGCCAGCAGCTCTTCTAGCGGTGGTACCGGGGAGCTGTTTTTT
-	TRBV18	16	-	TRBJ2-2	CASSPIGTTNTGELFF	TGTGCCAGCTCACCAATCGGGACCACAAACACCGGGGAGCTGTTTTTT
-	TRBV19	15	-	TRBJ2-6	CASRPAGAGANVLTF	TGTGCCAGTAGGCCCGCAGGGGCTGGGGCCAACGTCCTGACTTTC
-	TRBV19	15	-	TRBJ2-4	CASTLTGGIKNIQYF	TGTGCCAGTACTTTGACAGGAGGAATTAAAAACATTCAGTACTTC
-	TRBV12-3/TRBV12-4	13	-	TRBJ2-7	CASSPGEGQGQYF	TGTGCCAGCAGCCCAGGGGAGGGGCAAGGGCAGTACTTC
-	TRBV6-5	12	once	TRBJ1-2	CASTPDSYGYTF	TGTGCCAGCACCCCGGACAGCTATGGCTACACCTTC
TRBD1	TRBV6-5	15	-	TRBJ2-7	CASSYPGQGHYEQYF	TGTGCCAGCAGTTACCCAGGACAGGGTCACTACGAGCAGTACTTC
TRBD2	TRBV29-1	16	-	TRBJ2-3	CSVAELSGRFTDTQYF	TGCAGCGTTGCGGAGTTGAGCGGGAGGTTCACAGATACGCAGTATTTT
-	TRBV5-1	13	-	TRBJ2-2	CASSLGSPGELFF	TGCGCCAGCAGCTTAGGCTCCCCCGGGGAGCTGTTTTTT
TRBD1	TRBV29-1	12	-	TRBJ2-7	CSVLTGPYEQYF	TGCAGCGTGCTGACAGGGCCCTACGAGCAGTACTTC
-	TRBV10-1	15	-	TRBJ1-4	CASSEAPGENEKLFF	TGCGCCAGCAGTGAGGCCCCAGGGGAAAATGAAAAACTGTTTTTT
-	TRBV20-1	12	-	TRBJ2-5	CSAPGRQETQYF	TGCAGTGCCCCGGGTCGACAAGAGACCCAGTACTTC
-	TRBV6-1	13	-	TRBJ2-5	CASRAASQETQYF	TGTGCCAGCAGGGCGGCCTCTCAAGAGACCCAGTACTTC
-	TRBV6-2/TRBV6-3	13	-	TRBJ1-2	CASSLAALGGYTF	TGTGCCAGCAGTTTGGCGGCGTTGGGAGGCTACACCTTC
-	TRBV7-2	16	-	TRBJ1-6	CASSPSGGAPYSPLHF	TGTGCCAGCAGCCCTAGTGGGGGCGCCCCATATTCACCCCTCCACTTT
TRBD2	TRBV29-1	15	-	TRBJ2-5	CSVKGKRGGLETQYF	TGCAGCGTTAAGGGGAAGCGGGGGGGCCTAGAGACCCAGTACTTC
TRBD1	TRBV27	15	-	TRBJ2-7	CASNAGQGGTYEQYF	TGTGCCAGCAACGCGGGACAGGGGGGGACCTACGAGCAGTACTTC
-	TRBV2	14	-	TRBJ2-7	CASYRTRTSYEQYF	TGTGCCAGCTATCGGACACGGACCTCCTACGAGCAGTACTTC
-	TRBV14	13	once	TRBJ1-1	CASSPRLGAKAFF	TGTGCCAGCAGCCCTCGCCTAGGGGCGAAAGCTTTCTTT
-	TRBV5-1	16	once	TRBJ1-2	CASSLEQTGTNYGYTF	TGCGCCAGCAGCTTGGAACAGACGGGGACAAACTATGGCTACACCTTC
TRBD2	TRBV11-3	14	-	TRBJ2-3	CASSFSGGTDTQYF	TGTGCCAGCAGCTTCAGCGGGGGCACAGATACGCAGTATTTT
-	TRBV30	15	-	TRBJ2-5	CAWSSAVEYQETQYF	TGTGCCTGGAGTTCCGCTGTGGAATACCAAGAGACCCAGTACTTC
-	TRBV29-1	15	-	TRBJ2-1	CSVVGARYSYNEQFF	TGCAGCGTTGTTGGGGCCCGGTATTCCTACAATGAGCAGTTCTTC
-	TRBV29-1	13	-	TRBJ2-1	CSVGGLPYNEQFF	TGCAGCGTTGGAGGGCTTCCCTACAATGAGCAGTTCTTC
-	TRBV5-1	15	-	TRBJ1-1	CASSFDLRGNTEAFF	TGCGCCAGCAGCTTCGATCTTAGGGGGAACACTGAAGCTTTCTTT
-	TRBV3-1	15	-	TRBJ1-5	CASSQDPDARQPQHF	TGTGCCAGCAGCCAAGACCCGGACGCGAGGCAGCCCCAGCATTTT
-	TRBV3-1	14	-	TRBJ1-5	CASSPTVGNQPQHF	TGTGCCAGCAGCCCTACGGTGGGCAATCAGCCCCAGCATTTT
-	TRBV7-2	16	-	TRBJ1-6	CASSLIGTRYNSPLHF	TGTGCCAGCAGCTTGATAGGGACCCGCTATAATTCACCCCTCCACTTT
-	TRBV30	15	-	TRBJ1-1	CAWSATKGMNTEAFF	TGTGCCTGGAGTGCGACAAAGGGCATGAACACTGAAGCTTTCTTT
TRBD1	TRBV7-9	14	-	TRBJ2-3	CASRPGQGSDTQYF	TGTGCCAGCAGACCGGGACAGGGTTCAGATACGCAGTATTTT
-	TRBV30	13	-	TRBJ1-5	CAWSPGRSQPQHF	TGTGCCTGGAGTCCGGGAAGGAGTCAGCCCCAGCATTTT
-	TRBV30	14	-	TRBJ1-1	CAWRVQGRVTEAFF	TGTGCCTGGAGAGTCCAGGGGAGAGTCACTGAAGCTTTCTTT
-	TRBV19	16	-	TRBJ1-5	CASNQASRAKDQPQHF	TGTGCCAGTAATCAAGCGAGCAGGGCGAAGGATCAGCCCCAGCATTTT
-	TRBV20-1	15	-	TRBJ2-5	CSARAPAGQQETQYF	TGCAGTGCTAGAGCCCCGGCTGGACAGCAAGAGACCCAGTACTTC
-	TRBV5-1	14	-	TRBJ2-3	CASNPTGGADTQYF	TGCGCCAGCAACCCGACGGGCGGCGCAGATACGCAGTATTTT
-	TRBV29-1	16	-	TRBJ2-3	CSVEVFSLYSTDTQYF	TGCAGCGTTGAAGTTTTTAGCTTATATAGCACAGATACGCAGTATTTT
-	TRBV20-1	15	-	TRBJ2-7	CSARAPSIGPYEQYF	TGCAGTGCTAGGGCTCCATCCATTGGACCCTACGAGCAGTACTTC
-	TRBV25-1	16	-	TRBJ1-2	CASSESGRALSYGYTF	TGTGCCAGCAGTGAATCGGGAAGGGCCCTCTCCTATGGCTACACCTTC
-	TRBV5-1	14	-	TRBJ2-2	CASSLAGRTGELFF	TGCGCCAGCAGCTTGGCAGGTCGCACCGGGGAGCTGTTTTTT
-	TRBV9	13	-	TRBJ2-3	CASNSGTTDTQYF	TGTGCCAGCAATTCAGGGACCACAGATACGCAGTATTTT
TRBD1	TRBV20-1	13	-	TRBJ1-2	CSARDGTGGGYTF	TGCAGTGCTAGAGACGGGACAGGGGGAGGCTACACCTTC
TRBD1	TRBV5-6	16	-	TRBJ1-1	CASRLGQGGYNTEAFF	TGTGCCAGCAGGCTAGGACAGGGAGGGTATAACACTGAAGCTTTCTTT
-	TRBV20-1	14	-	TRBJ1-1	CSAREAGENTEAFF	TGCAGTGCTAGAGAGGCAGGGGAGAACACTGAAGCTTTCTTT
-	TRBV5-1	15	-	TRBJ2-3	CASSQAAGVADTQYF	TGCGCCAGCAGCCAGGCGGCAGGGGTTGCCGATACGCAGTATTTT
-	TRBV5-1	13	-	TRBJ2-7	CASGGQGGYEQYF	TGCGCCAGCGGCGGACAGGGAGGGTACGAGCAGTACTTC
TRBD2	TRBV20-1	15	-	TRBJ2-2	CSATRGGHVPGELFF	TGCAGTGCTACGCGGGGAGGGCACGTCCCCGGGGAGCTGTTTTTT
-	TRBV6-6	16	-	TRBJ2-1	CASIDGGGKDYNEQFF	TGTGCCAGCATCGACGGAGGGGGGAAAGACTACAATGAGCAGTTCTTC
TRBD1	TRBV6-5	14	-	TRBJ1-2	CASSLTGNGYGYTF	TGTGCCAGCAGTTTGACAGGGAACGGCTATGGCTACACCTTC
-	TRBV28	13	-	TRBJ1-2	CAISGLGSYGYTF	TGTGCCATTTCCGGACTGGGCAGTTATGGCTACACCTTC
-	TRBV29-1	13	-	TRBJ1-5	CSVQFPQGQPQHF	TGCAGCGTTCAATTCCCCCAGGGACAGCCCCAGCATTTT
-	TRBV18	14	-	TRBJ1-1	CASSPNLGGTEAFF	TGTGCCAGCTCACCTAACCTAGGGGGCACTGAAGCTTTCTTT